These T cell receptor beta chains were read from a single sample in a study of T cells in Graves' hyperthyroidism and ophthalmopathy. One entry per CDR3 protein, called by TCRdb with MiXCR from the multiplex PCR reads. The sample records 330,000 or so distinct CDR3 sequences, about a sixth being singletons. The sample consisted of blood. These receptors were collected from a woman in her thirties or forties with Graves' ophthalmopathy. Both conserved end residues are part of each CDR3. A D gene is named only where the DNA matches it firmly. Not every row has a clone size; where given, it reads once, few, many or a size class.

CDR3	DNA	J	size	D	V
CASSQEVEVTEAFF	TGCGCCAGCAGCCAAGAGGTGGAGGTCACTGAAGCTTTCTTT	TRBJ1-1	many	.	TRBV4-1
CASRGDFDDEQYF	TGTGCCAGCAGGGGTGACTTCGATGACGAGCAGTACTTC	TRBJ2-7	many	.	TRBV12-3/TRBV12-4
CASIGVAAGFTGELFF	TGTGCCAGCATTGGGGTCGCGGCGGGATTTACCGGGGAGCTGTTTTTT	TRBJ2-2	many	.	TRBV2
CASSLSENTGELFF	TGTGCCAGCAGCTTAAGTGAGAACACCGGGGAGCTGTTTTTT	TRBJ2-2	many	.	TRBV7-9
CASSRTDQPQHF	TGTGCCAGCAGTCGGACTGACCAGCCCCAGCATTTT	TRBJ1-5	many	.	TRBV12-3/TRBV12-4
CGVDAYGYTF	TGCGGCGTTGACGCCTATGGCTACACCTTC	TRBJ1-2	many	.	TRBV29-1
CASSPGGGRSYGYTF	TGTGCCAGCAGTCCGGGCGGGGGGCGGTCGTATGGCTACACCTTC	TRBJ1-2	many	.	TRBV27
CASSPTPTKTEAFF	TGTGCCAGCAGTCCTACCCCCACCAAGACTGAAGCTTTCTTT	TRBJ1-1	many	.	TRBV27
CASSVRGVQGTEAFF	TGTGCCAGCAGTGTCCGGGGGGTTCAGGGTACTGAAGCTTTCTTT	TRBJ1-1	many	.	TRBV27
CASTARTGRAEQYF	TGTGCCAGCACCGCCCGGACAGGGCGCGCCGAGCAGTACTTC	TRBJ2-7	many	TRBD1	TRBV28
CASSSRDTSYEQYF	TGTGCCAGCAGCTCCCGGGACACCTCCTACGAGCAGTACTTC	TRBJ2-7	many	.	TRBV5-4
CSATRTPDRTGELFF	TGCAGCGCGACAAGGACCCCGGACCGGACCGGGGAGCTGTTTTTT	TRBJ2-2	few	.	TRBV29-1
CASSLRGLETQYF	TGCGCCAGCAGCTTAAGAGGACTCGAGACCCAGTACTTC	TRBJ2-5	many	.	TRBV5-1
CASSSRASGPNTGELFF	TGTGCCAGCAGCTCCAGGGCCAGCGGGCCCAACACCGGGGAGCTGTTTTTT	TRBJ2-2	many	.	TRBV7-9
CAGGDRVIGYTF	TGTGCCGGGGGGGACAGGGTCATAGGCTACACCTTC	TRBJ1-2	many	TRBD1	TRBV28
CASSFLYQETQYF	TGTGCCAGCAGTTTTCTCTACCAAGAGACCCAGTACTTC	TRBJ2-5	many	.	TRBV28
CATTDTIYGYTF	TGTGCCACCACGGACACTATCTATGGCTACACCTTC	TRBJ1-2	many	.	TRBV6-5
CASRIPGGPGNTIYF	TGTGCCAGCAGAATCCCTGGGGGACCCGGAAACACCATATATTTT	TRBJ1-3	many	.	TRBV12-3/TRBV12-4
CASSLTTETQYF	TGTGCCAGCAGCTTGACTACGGAGACCCAGTACTTC	TRBJ2-5	many	.	TRBV7-2
CASSLGRVKNIQYF	TGTGCCAGCAGTTTGGGGAGGGTCAAAAACATTCAGTACTTC	TRBJ2-4	many	TRBD2	TRBV28
CASSSSGGPTETQYF	TGTGCCAGCAGCTCCTCGGGAGGGCCAACGGAGACCCAGTACTTC	TRBJ2-5	.	TRBD2	TRBV7-2
CASSRQGGETQYF	TGTGCCAGCAGCCGACAGGGAGGGGAGACCCAGTACTTC	TRBJ2-5	many	.	TRBV7-3
CASSPYRGETQYF	TGTGCCAGCAGCCCATACAGGGGCGAAACCCAGTACTTC	TRBJ2-5	many	TRBD1	TRBV11-2
CASSFSIDINTEAFF	TGTGCCAGCAGCTTTTCAATTGACATCAACACTGAAGCTTTCTTT	TRBJ1-1	.	.	TRBV11-2
CSASSGLAENTGELFF	TGCAGTGCTTCCTCGGGACTAGCGGAGAACACCGGGGAGCTGTTTTTT	TRBJ2-2	many	TRBD2	TRBV20-1
CASSVTGWDYNEQFF	TGTGCCAGCAGCGTCACGGGGTGGGACTACAATGAGCAGTTCTTC	TRBJ2-1	many	.	TRBV11-2
CASRLTSGSSYEQYF	TGTGCCAGCAGACTGACTAGTGGGAGCTCCTACGAGCAGTACTTC	TRBJ2-7	many	.	TRBV28
CASSEVWDTGELFF	TGTGCCAGCAGTGAAGTCTGGGACACCGGGGAGCTGTTTTTT	TRBJ2-2	many	.	TRBV6-1
CSAIPGQGGNQPQHF	TGCAGTGCTATACCGGGACAGGGTGGCAATCAGCCCCAGCATTTT	TRBJ1-5	many	TRBD1	TRBV20-1
CASSQTPSHTEAFF	TGTGCCAGCAGTCAAACCCCAAGTCACACTGAAGCTTTCTTT	TRBJ1-1	.	.	TRBV28
CSARGSDDQPQHF	TGCAGTGCTAGAGGCAGCGACGATCAGCCCCAGCATTTT	TRBJ1-5	many	.	TRBV20-1
CSAIRGSNQPQHF	TGCAGTGCTATAAGGGGGAGCAATCAGCCCCAGCATTTT	TRBJ1-5	once	.	TRBV20-1
CSARELAGGPDQYF	TGCAGTGCTAGAGAGCTAGCGGGAGGGCCTGATCAGTACTTC	TRBJ2-4	many	TRBD2	TRBV20-1
CAISVRGTTYEQYF	TGTGCCATCAGCGTCCGCGGGACTACCTACGAGCAGTACTTC	TRBJ2-7	many	TRBD2	TRBV10-3
CASSPPVPESSYEQYF	TGTGCCAGCTCACCACCGGTACCAGAGAGCTCCTACGAGCAGTACTTC	TRBJ2-7	many	.	TRBV18
CASSFSARDTQYF	TGCGCCAGCAGTTTTTCGGCCCGAGATACGCAGTATTTT	TRBJ2-3	many	.	TRBV5-1
CASKGQANQPQHF	TGTGCCAGCAAGGGACAGGCTAATCAGCCCCAGCATTTT	TRBJ1-5	many	TRBD1	TRBV6-5